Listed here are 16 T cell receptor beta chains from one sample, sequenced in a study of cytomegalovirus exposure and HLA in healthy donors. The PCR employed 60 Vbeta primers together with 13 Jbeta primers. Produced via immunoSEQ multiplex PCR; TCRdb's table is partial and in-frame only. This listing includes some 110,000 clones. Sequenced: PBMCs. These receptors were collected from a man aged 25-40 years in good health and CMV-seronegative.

CDR3 sequence reads: CASSGQGQGNQPQHF. Written as DNA, the CDR3 is TGTGCCAGCAGTGGACAGGGTCAAGGCAATCAGCCCCAGCATTTT. The chain is built from TRBV28 and TRBJ1-5, with 8 nucleotides matching TRBD1. CDR3 length equals 15 residues. Germline CDR1 MDHEN, CDR2 SYDVKM. The J segment lost 2 bases and the V segment lost 5 bases, leaving 5 bases of the junction unmatched.

Here the CDR3 reads CAWSVWSSYEQYF. The CDR3 DNA reads as TGTGCCTGGAGTGTCTGGAGCTCCTACGAGCAGTACTTC. The V call is TRBV30, the J call TRBJ2-7, with D hard to call. Looked up from germline, CDR1 is GTSNPN and CDR2 is SVGIG (reference sequence). This CDR3 is built from 13 residues. V was shortened by 0 bases and J by 0 bases, with 6 bases between the two germline ends.

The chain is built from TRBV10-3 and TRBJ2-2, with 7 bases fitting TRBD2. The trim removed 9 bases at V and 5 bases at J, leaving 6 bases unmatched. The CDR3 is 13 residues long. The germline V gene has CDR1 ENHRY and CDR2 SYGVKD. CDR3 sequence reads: CAMTGLRTGELFF. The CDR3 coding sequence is TGTGCCATGACGGGACTAAGAACCGGGGAGCTGTTTTTT.

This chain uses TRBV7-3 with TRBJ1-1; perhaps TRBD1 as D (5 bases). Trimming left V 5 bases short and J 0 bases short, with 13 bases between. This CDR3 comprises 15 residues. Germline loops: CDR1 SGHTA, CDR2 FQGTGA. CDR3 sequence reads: CASSLYRMMNTEAFF. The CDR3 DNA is TGTGCCAGCAGCCTGTACAGGATGATGAACACTGAAGCTTTCTTT.

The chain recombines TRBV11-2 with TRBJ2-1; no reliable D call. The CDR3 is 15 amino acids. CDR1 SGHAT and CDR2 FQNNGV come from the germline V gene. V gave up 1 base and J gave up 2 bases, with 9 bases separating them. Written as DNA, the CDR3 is TGTGCCAGCAGCTTAGTGGCGACTCCCTACAATGAGCAGTTCTTC. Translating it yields CASSLVATPYNEQFF. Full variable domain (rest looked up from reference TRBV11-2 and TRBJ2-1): EAGVAQSPRYKIIEKRQSVAFWCNPISGHATLYWYQQILGQGPKLLIQFQNNGVVDDSQLPKDRFSAERLKGVDSTLKIQPAKLEDSAVYLCASSLVATPYNEQFFGPGTRLTVL.

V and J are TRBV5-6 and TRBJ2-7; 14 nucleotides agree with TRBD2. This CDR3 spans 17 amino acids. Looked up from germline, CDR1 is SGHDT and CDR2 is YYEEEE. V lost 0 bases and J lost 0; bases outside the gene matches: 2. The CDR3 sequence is CASSLGLAGGPSYEQYF. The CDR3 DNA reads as TGTGCCAGCAGCTTGGGACTAGCGGGAGGGCCCTCCTACGAGCAGTACTTC.

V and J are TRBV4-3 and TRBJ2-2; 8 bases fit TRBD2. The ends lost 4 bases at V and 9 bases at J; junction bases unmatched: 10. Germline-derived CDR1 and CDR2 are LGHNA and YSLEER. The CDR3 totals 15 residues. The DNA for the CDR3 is TGCGCCAGCAGCCCCTCCCGGGAGGGAGGGCGGGAGCTGTTTTTT. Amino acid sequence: CASSPSREGGRELFF.

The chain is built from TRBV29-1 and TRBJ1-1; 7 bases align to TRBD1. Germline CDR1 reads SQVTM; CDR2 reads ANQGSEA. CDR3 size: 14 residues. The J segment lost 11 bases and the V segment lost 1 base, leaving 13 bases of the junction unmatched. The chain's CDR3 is CSVEATDREGGAFF. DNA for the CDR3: TGCAGCGTTGAAGCCACCGACAGGGAAGGGGGGGCTTTCTTT.

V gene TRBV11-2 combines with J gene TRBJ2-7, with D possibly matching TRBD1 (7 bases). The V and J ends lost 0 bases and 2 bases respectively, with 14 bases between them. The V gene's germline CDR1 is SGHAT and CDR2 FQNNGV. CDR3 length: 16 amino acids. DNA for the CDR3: TGTGCCAGCAGCTTAGATGCGGGGACAGAAGCCTACGAGCAGTACTTC. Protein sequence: CASSLDAGTEAYEQYF.

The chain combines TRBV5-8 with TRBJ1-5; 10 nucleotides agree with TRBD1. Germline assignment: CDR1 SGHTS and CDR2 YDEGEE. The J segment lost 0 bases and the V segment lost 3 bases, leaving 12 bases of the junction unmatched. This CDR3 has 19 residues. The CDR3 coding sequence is TGTGCCAGCAGCTCCCCGGGACAGGGGTCTTCTTATAGCAATCAGCCCCAGCATTTT. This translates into CASSSPGQGSSYSNQPQHF.

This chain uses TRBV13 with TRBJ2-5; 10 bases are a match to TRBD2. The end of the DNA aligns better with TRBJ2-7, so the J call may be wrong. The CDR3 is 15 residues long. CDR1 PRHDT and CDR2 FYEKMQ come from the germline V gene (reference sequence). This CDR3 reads CASSLGTSGFGEQYF. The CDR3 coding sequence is TGTGCCAGCAGCTTAGGGACTAGCGGGTTTGGCGAGCAGTACTTC.

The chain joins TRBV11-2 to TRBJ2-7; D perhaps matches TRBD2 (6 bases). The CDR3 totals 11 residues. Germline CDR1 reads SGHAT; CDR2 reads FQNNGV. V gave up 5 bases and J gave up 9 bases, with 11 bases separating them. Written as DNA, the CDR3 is TGTGCCAGCAGCCCGCCGGGGGTGCAGTACTTC. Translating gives CASSPPGVQYF. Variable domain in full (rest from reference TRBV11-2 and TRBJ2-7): EAGVAQSPRYKIIEKRQSVAFWCNPISGHATLYWYQQILGQGPKLLIQFQNNGVVDDSQLPKDRFSAERLKGVDSTLKIQPAKLEDSAVYLCASSPPGVQYFGPGTRLTVT.

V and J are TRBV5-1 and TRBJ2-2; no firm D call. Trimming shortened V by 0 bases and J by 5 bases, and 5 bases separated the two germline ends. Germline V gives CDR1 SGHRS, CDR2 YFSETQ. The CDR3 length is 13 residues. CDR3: CASSLAVTGELFF. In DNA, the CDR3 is TGCGCCAGCAGCTTGGCGGTTACCGGGGAGCTGTTTTTT.

The chain's CDR3 is CAWSRPNRGWEAFF. The CDR3 DNA is TGTGCCTGGAGTCGGCCAAACAGGGGCTGGGAAGCTTTCTTT. This rearrangement joins TRBV30 to TRBJ1-1; TRBD1 agrees at 7 bases. This CDR3 has 14 amino acids. The germline gives CDR1 GTSNPN, CDR2 SVGIG (reference sequence). The V and J ends lost 2 bases and 8 bases, in that order; junction bases with no gene match: 11.

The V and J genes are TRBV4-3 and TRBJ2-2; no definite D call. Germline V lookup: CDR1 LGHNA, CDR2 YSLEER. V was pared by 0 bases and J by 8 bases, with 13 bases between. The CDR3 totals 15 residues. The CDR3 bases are TGCGCCAGCAGCCAAGATAGACTGAGGAGAGGGGAGCTGTTTTTT. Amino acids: CASSQDRLRRGELFF.

The CDR3 DNA sequence: TGTGCCAGCAGTGAATTGACGGGAGTGGGTACGCAGTATTTT. It translates to CASSELTGVGTQYF. This sequence joins TRBV25-1 and TRBJ2-3; tentatively, D is TRBD2 (6 bases). CDR3 length: 14 amino acids. Between the trimmed V and J ends, which lost 1 base and 8 bases, there was a span of 13 bases. Germline assignment: CDR1 MGHDK and CDR2 SYGVNS.